These 3 T cell receptor beta chains came from one sample sequenced in a study of blood T cell repertoires in COVID-19. Some clones are missing from TCRdb's copy, which holds only in-frame ones; the method was immunoSEQ multiplex PCR. The top ten clones hold approximately 3% of a sample with about 240,000 clones, approximately 86% of them seen once. The sample was peripheral blood. These TCRs come from a woman in her twenties or thirties who had recovered from COVID-19.

V gene TRBV27 combines with J gene TRBJ2-7; possibly TRBD2 for D (8 bases). The CDR3 covers 17 residues. Germline CDR1 MNHEY, CDR2 SMNVEV (reference sequence). Trimming took 5 bases from V and 4 from J, leaving 24 bases between them. The CDR3 DNA sequence: TGTGCCAGCAGTATCCCACGGGCGGGGGGACAGAAGTACGAGCAGTACTTC. This sequence encodes CASSIPRAGGQKYEQYF.

CDR3 DNA: TGTGCCGGTTCGAAACAGGGGGATACGCAGTATTTT. Its protein is CAGSKQGDTQYF. The chain employs TRBV2 and TRBJ2-3; 7 bases are shared with TRBD1. The CDR3 totals 12 residues. Germline V gene data show CDR1 as SNHLY and CDR2 as FYNNEI. V dropped 11 bases and J dropped 6; count of bases not matched to a gene: 8.

The CDR3 nucleotides are TGTGCCAGCAGTTACTCGCCGACATTGAACACCGGGGAGCTGTTTTTT. Encoded protein: CASSYSPTLNTGELFF. The rearrangement uses TRBV6-5 and TRBJ2-2; D unclear. The germline V and J ends were trimmed by 0 bases and 1 base, with 9 bases remaining between them. The CDR3 has 16 residues. Germline CDR1 is MNHEY and CDR2 is SVGAGI.